Included here is one T cell receptor beta chain sequence, with context. The method was immunoSEQ multiplex PCR; TCRdb's version includes in-frame clones alone and lacks a portion of them. In the table there are about 57,000 clones, under 80% of which are singletons. This sample was included in a study of memory CD4+ T cells and cytomegalovirus serostatus. V dropped 6 bases and J dropped 2; count of bases not matched to a gene: 8. The CDR3 has 15 amino acids. Per germline, CDR1 MNHNY and CDR2 SVGAGI (reference sequence). Single viable CD3+CD4+CD8-CD45RO+ cells were sorted as the memory CD4+ T cells. The genes are TRBV6-6 and TRBJ2-7; 9 bases map to TRBD1. This TCR came from an adult in good health and CMV-seronegative. The sequenced sample was memory CD4+ T cells from blood. The CDR3 DNA reads TGTGCCAGCAGGGAAGGGACAGGGTTCCCCTACGAGCAGTACTTC. Translating it yields CASREGTGFPYEQYF.